The 9 T cell receptor beta chains reported below all come from one sample, sequenced in a study of control samples from healthy donors and cancer patients. The repertoire was sequenced with immunoSEQ multiplex PCR; TCRdb's copy has only in-frame clones and lacks some. The sample yields roughly 170,000 clones, roughly 93% seen once. Sequenced input: blood. These receptors all come from a young man in good health.

The chain recombines TRBV6-5 with TRBJ2-7; 10 bases line up with TRBD2. The CDR3 runs 14 residues. Germline lookup yields CDR1 MNHEY and CDR2 SVGAGI. V was pared by 6 bases and J by 6 bases, with 8 bases of the junction left unmatched. Written as DNA, the CDR3 is TGTGCCAGCAGATTTACTAGCGGGGTTTTCGAGCAGTACTTC. This translates into CASRFTSGVFEQYF.

The gene calls are TRBV7-9 and TRBJ2-1; no clear D gene. There are 13 residues in the CDR3. CDR1 and CDR2 (germline): SEHNR, FQNEAQ (reference sequence). Trimming left V 2 bases short and J 7 bases short, with 9 bases between. The DNA of the CDR3 is TGTGCCAGCAGCTTAAATGAGAGGAATGAGCAGTTCTTC. This sequence encodes CASSLNERNEQFF.

The rearrangement links TRBV5-5 to TRBJ1-6; D remains ambiguous. Trimming removed 0 bases at V and 8 bases at J, with 15 bases between. This CDR3 region has 16 residues. Germline assignment: CDR1 SGHKS and CDR2 YYEKEE (reference sequence). CDR3 sequence (DNA): TGTGCCAGCAGCTTGGAAGGAGACAATCGGTATTCACCCCTCCACTTT. It yields the protein CASSLEGDNRYSPLHF.

This clone was seen just once. CDR3 sequence: CASSLSYPTEYNEQFF. The CDR3 region has the DNA TGTGCCAGCAGTTTATCCTACCCAACAGAATACAATGAGCAGTTCTTC. This rearrangement joins TRBV27 to TRBJ2-1; D gene uncertain. Germline loops: CDR1 MNHEY, CDR2 SMNVEV (reference sequence). CDR3 length: 16 residues. V was cut by 0 bases and J by 4 bases, with 13 bases left in between.

This clone is a singleton in its sample. The genes are TRBV7-9 and TRBJ1-5, with 8 nucleotides matching TRBD1. The V gene's germline CDR1 is SEHNR and CDR2 FQNEAQ (reference sequence). This CDR3 is 16 amino acids long. After removal of 2 bases from V and 4 bases from J, the junction contained 7 bases not matched to a gene. CDR3 sequence (DNA): TGTGCCAGCAGCTTATTTTACAGGGGGGAAAATCAGCCCCAGCATTTT. Translated, it gives CASSLFYRGENQPQHF.

The chain is built from TRBV6-1 and TRBJ1-2, with 7 bases lining up with TRBD1. CDR1 is MNHNS, CDR2 SASEGT, per germline. Trimming cost V 6 bases and J 2 bases; bases outside gene matches: 3. The CDR3 contains 13 residues. CDR3 nucleotides: TGTGCCAGCAGCCGGGACAGCAACTATGGCTACACCTTC. Translated, it gives CASSRDSNYGYTF.

The CDR3 nucleotides read TGTGCCATCAGTCCAAGGACAGGGAGCGATGAGCAGTTCTTC. Encoded protein: CAISPRTGSDEQFF. The genes are TRBV10-3 and TRBJ2-1; TRBD1 matches at 8 bases. The CDR3 is made up of 14 amino acids. With V trimmed by 5 bases and J by 8 bases, 8 bases remained unmatched. CDR1 is ENHRY, CDR2 SYGVKD, per germline.

Concerning this clone itself: This specimen includes other DNA sequences encoding the same CDR3. The chain employs TRBV9 and TRBJ1-2; TRBD1 agrees at 7 bases. Germline V gene lookup returns CDR1 SGDLS and CDR2 YYNGEE. V dropped 4 bases and J dropped 8; count of bases not matched to a gene: 8. The CDR3 runs 13 residues. DNA for the CDR3: TGTGCCAGCAGCTCCCGGCAGGGGGGAGGCTACACCTTC. Translating it yields CASSSRQGGGYTF.

The chain uses TRBV7-6 and TRBJ2-2; D is unresolved. Trimming removed 5 bases at V and 1 base at J, with 11 bases between. Germline CDR1 is SGHVS and CDR2 is FNYEAQ. The CDR3 is 15 amino acids. The CDR3 here is CASSPSPRNTGELFF. The CDR3 nucleotides read TGTGCCAGCAGCCCTTCGCCCCGGAACACCGGGGAGCTGTTTTTT. Complete variable domain (other parts from reference TRBV7-6 and TRBJ2-2): GAGVSQSPRYKVTKRGQDVALRCDPISGHVSLYWYRQALGQGPEFLTYFNYEAQQDKSGLPNDRFSAERPEGSISTLTIQRTEQRDSAMYRCASSPSPRNTGELFFGEGSRLTVL.